This TCR beta chain comes out of a study of human T cells and chemical hapten exposure. Study-wide background: The study enrolled mostly female patients with alopecia areata, totalis or universalis. Study-wide points: In the PT1 data, expanded TCR counts showed a positive correlation with patch test score. While controls formed fewer of them, expanded TCRs formed significantly more large CDR3 similarity clusters.

Via MiXCR, TCRdb re-called the RACE reads, giving one row per CDR3 protein. Of some 79,000 distinct CDR3 sequences in the sample, about 10% were seen once. Time point reported: patch test 2, 6 weeks after DPC sensitization. This sample's treatment: therapeutic diphenylcyclopropenone sensitization with weekly scalp DPC. Each patch-test visit's blood sample preceded patch application. This clonotype has at least ten counts. Its matching antigen is unknown. V was clipped by 5 bases and J by 4 bases; unmatched bases: 7. The CDR3 has 14 amino acids. From germline, CDR1 is PRHDT and CDR2 FYEKMQ (reference sequence).

The sequences come from whole blood, collected in connection with sensitization to the hapten diphenylcyclopropenone (DPC). This sequence originates from a woman aged 45 to 65 with alopecia areata. Some clones in this sample may be carry-over from other donors' samples. The chain is built from TRBV13 and TRBJ1-1; 7 nucleotides match TRBD1. The CDR3 sequence is CASSVLTGATEAFF. CDR3 nucleotides: TGTGCCAGCAGCGTATTAACAGGGGCCACTGAAGCTTTCTTT.